One and the same sample provided the 5 T cell receptor beta chains below, sequenced in a study of T and B cells in COVID-19 patients. BIOMED2 TRB-A/B primer pools were used in multiplex TRB PCR. TCRdb re-called the multiplex PCR reads through MiXCR, storing one row per CDR3 protein. The sample lists around 28,000 distinct CDR3 sequences, roughly 33% occurring once. From blood, roughly 240-550 ng of genomic DNA served as TRB template. The sequenced sample consisted of blood. These receptors all come from a human donor who had recovered from COVID-19.

Of note for this clonotype: This clone may be a read error of a much larger clone one base away. J is TRBJ2-5 and V is TRBV6-2 or TRBV6-3, with D possibly being TRBD1 (5 bases). Germline CDR1 MNHEY, CDR2 SVGEGT. This CDR3 contains 14 residues. This CDR3 reads CAISEQVAGETQYF. As DNA, the CDR3 is TGTGCCATCAGTGAACAGGTTGCAGGGGAGACCCAGTACTTC.

To note about this clonotype: A clone one base away is much larger, so this may be a read error. This CDR3 fails to terminate in the conserved phenylalanine or tryptophan, so it likely reflects a read error. The rearrangement joins TRBV19 to TRBJ2-1, with TRBD2 as a possible D gene (5 bases). This CDR3 contains 17 residues. Germline V gene sequence: CDR1 LNHDA, CDR2 SQIVND (reference sequence). The V end lost 5 bases, the J end lost 0 bases, and 17 bases lay between the germline ends. The CDR3 protein is CASSLWTPWSSYNEQFL. The CDR3 nucleotides are TGTGCCAGTAGTCTATGGACTCCATGGAGCTCCTACAATGAGCAGTTCTTG.

This clonotype appeared a few times. The V call is TRBV18, the J call TRBJ2-1; D possibly corresponds to TRBD2 (6 bases). CDR1 and CDR2 from the germline V gene are KGHSH and LQKENI. The CDR3 is made up of 16 amino acids. V was trimmed by 3 bases and J by 2 bases, leaving 14 bases between them. The CDR3 nucleotides read TGTGCCAGCTCACCTCTCTGGGGGGACCCCTACAATGAGCAGTTCTTC. Translation gives CASSPLWGDPYNEQFF.

This clonotype appeared a few times. The chain has TRBV6-5 and TRBJ2-1, with 9 positions matching TRBD2. CDR1 is MNHEY, CDR2 SVGAGI, per germline. Trimming took 5 bases from V and 3 from J; bases not matched to a gene: 5. The CDR3 extends over 15 amino acids. CDR3 DNA: TGTGCCAGCAGTGAAGTAGCGGGAGTCTACAATGAGCAGTTCTTC. This codes for CASSEVAGVYNEQFF.

This chain joins TRBV10-3 and TRBJ1-4; TRBD1 might be the D (5 bases). This CDR3 has 17 residues. Germline V gene data show CDR1 as ENHRY and CDR2 as SYGVKD. Trimming removed 0 bases at V and 8 bases at J, with 19 bases between. CDR3 in amino acids: CAISESTHRRGHEKLFF. In DNA form, the CDR3 reads TGTGCCATCAGTGAGTCGACCCACAGGAGAGGTCACGAAAAACTGTTTTTT.